The 17 T cell receptor beta chains reported below all come from one sample, sequenced in a study of cytomegalovirus exposure and HLA in healthy donors (dated by TCRdb to the late 2010s). Library method: the immunoSEQ multiplex PCR assay. The multiplex PCR relied on a mix of 60 forward primers for TCR Vbeta segments and 13 reverse primers for TCR Jbeta segments. The immuneACCESS repertoire file appears here via TCRdb, limited to in-frame rearrangements. These files lack a portion of the clones; in checked studies, under half of the deficit traces to unresolved V genes, and the cause of the others is not known. In all, the sample holds 190,000 or so clones, and around four fifths of those were seen once. The ten largest clones capture roughly 10% of the sample. The sample was PBMCs. The receptors originated from a woman aged 45-65 years in good health and CMV-seropositive.

V and J are TRBV7-9 and TRBJ1-2, with TRBD1 matching over 8 bases. The CDR3 sequence is 15 residues long. The germline CDR1 and CDR2 sequences are SEHNR and FQNEAQ (reference sequence). V shed 0 bases, J shed 4 bases, and the junction held 4 bases outside the gene matches. The CDR3 here is CASSLARGTGYGYTF. The CDR3, as DNA: TGTGCCAGCAGCTTAGCCCGGGGGACAGGCTATGGCTACACCTTC.

The chain is built from TRBV27 and TRBJ2-5, with unresolved D. The last part of the DNA fits TRBJ2-7 better; the J call may be wrong. Germline V gene lookup returns CDR1 MNHEY and CDR2 SMNVEV (reference sequence). The CDR3 length is 13 residues. As DNA, the CDR3 is TGTGCCAGCAGCTCCGACATTTCCTACGAGCAGTACTTC. Its protein product is CASSSDISYEQYF.

This clone was observed a few times. This CDR3 is also generated by other DNA sequences in the sample. V is TRBV28 and J is TRBJ1-2; the D is unclear. CDR1 and CDR2 (germline): MDHEN, SYDVKM. The CDR3 has 12 amino acids. V was cut by 1 base and J by 6 bases, with 6 bases left in between. CDR3 nucleotides: TGTGCCAGCAGTTTATCGGGTGATGGCTACACCTTC. Protein: CASSLSGDGYTF.

V is TRBV10-2 and J is TRBJ1-5; D is ambiguous. The CDR3 is 14 residues long. V was trimmed by 0 bases and J by 4 bases, leaving 7 bases between them. Germline loops: CDR1 WSHSY, CDR2 SAAADI. The CDR3 DNA sequence: TGCGCCAGCAGTGAGTCGCGGGGTAATCAGCCCCAGCATTTT. This encodes CASSESRGNQPQHF.

The rearrangement joins TRBV5-6 to TRBJ1-2; 12 bases are shared with TRBD1. The CDR3 has 15 residues. J was trimmed by 8 bases and V by 0 bases; bases with no gene match: 5. Germline CDR1 reads SGHDT; CDR2 reads YYEEEE. The CDR3 region is CASSLGDRGRAGYTF. The CDR3 DNA reads as TGTGCCAGCAGCTTGGGGGACAGGGGGCGCGCAGGCTACACCTTC. Based on the CDR3 plus reference TRBV5-6 and TRBJ1-2, the full variable domain is DAGVTQSPTHLIKTRGQQVTLRCSPKSGHDTVSWYQQALGQGPQFIFQYYEEEERQRGNFPDRFSGHQFPNYSSELNVNALLLGDSALYLCASSLGDRGRAGYTFGSGTRLTVV.

The chain is built from TRBV19 and TRBJ2-2, with D possibly matching TRBD1 (5 bases). The CDR3 runs to 15 residues. The germline V gene encodes CDR1 LNHDA and CDR2 SQIVND (reference sequence). Trimming shortened V by 5 bases and J by 2 bases, and 12 bases separated the two germline ends. CDR3 loop: CASSGSGINTGELFF. Written as DNA, the CDR3 is TGTGCCAGTAGTGGGTCAGGGATAAACACCGGGGAGCTGTTTTTT.

The rearrangement links TRBV28 to TRBJ1-2; D gene uncertain. Germline-derived CDR1 and CDR2 are MDHEN and SYDVKM. The CDR3 loop spans 15 amino acids. V lost 4 bases, J lost 4 bases, and 16 bases lay in between. The CDR3 loop is CASSSEAEYLYGYTF. In DNA, the CDR3 is TGTGCCAGCAGTTCGGAGGCGGAATACCTCTATGGCTACACCTTC.

The V gene is TRBV11-2, the J gene TRBJ2-7; 10 positions match TRBD2. The trim removed 5 bases at V and 0 bases at J, leaving 10 bases unmatched. The germline gives CDR1 SGHAT, CDR2 FQNNGV. CDR3 length: 17 amino acids. In DNA, the CDR3 is TGTGCCAGCAGCAGGCTAGCGGGGGCAAGAAGCTCCTACGAGCAGTACTTC. This encodes CASSRLAGARSSYEQYF. Variable domain in full (rest from reference TRBV11-2 and TRBJ2-7): EAGVAQSPRYKIIEKRQSVAFWCNPISGHATLYWYQQILGQGPKLLIQFQNNGVVDDSQLPKDRFSAERLKGVDSTLKIQPAKLEDSAVYLCASSRLAGARSSYEQYFGPGTRLTVT.

This clone came up a few times. V gene TRBV7-3 combines with J gene TRBJ2-7; perhaps TRBD1 as D (5 bases). Germline assignment: CDR1 SGHTA and CDR2 FQGTGA. The CDR3 covers 15 residues. Trimming pared 2 bases from V and 0 bases from J, leaving 11 bases between. The chain's CDR3 is CASSLDSVSSYEQYF. CDR3 nucleotide sequence: TGTGCCAGCAGCTTAGACAGTGTGAGCTCCTACGAGCAGTACTTC.

In its sample, this clone was seen a few times. V and J are TRBV4-1 and TRBJ1-1, with 7 bases that match TRBD1. The CDR3 sequence is 14 residues long. Losses at the gene ends were 5 bases for V and 10 bases for J; bases not matched to a gene: 13. Germline CDR1 is MGHRA and CDR2 is YSYEKL. CDR3: CASSLPGTDDSAFF. DNA for the CDR3: TGCGCCAGCAGCTTGCCCGGGACAGACGATTCAGCTTTCTTT.

Regarding this clone: Distinct nucleotide sequences in the sample also encode this CDR3. This chain's CDR3 is CASRPSTGGNTEAFF. For the CDR3, the DNA is TGTGCCAGCAGGCCTTCAACAGGGGGCAACACTGAAGCTTTCTTT. The J gene is TRBJ1-1, the V gene TRBV27, with TRBD1 matching 9 bases. CDR3 length equals 15 residues. Per germline, CDR1 MNHEY and CDR2 SMNVEV (reference sequence). The junction had 7 bases not matched to a gene; V was cut back by 6 bases and J by 2 bases.

The CDR3 nucleotides are TGTGCCAGCAGTGAAGCGTGGAGCTATGGCTACACCTTC. Translating it yields CASSEAWSYGYTF. The rearrangement links TRBV6-1 to TRBJ1-2, with no clear D. Trimming shortened V by 0 bases and J by 4 bases, and 6 bases separated the two germline ends. The CDR3 is made up of 13 amino acids. The germline gives CDR1 MNHNS, CDR2 SASEGT.

In this sample, this clone turned up once. The chain recombines TRBV5-1 with TRBJ2-7, with 8 bases aligning to TRBD1. Germline V lookup: CDR1 SGHRS, CDR2 YFSETQ. The CDR3 contains 17 residues. After removal of 2 bases from V and 5 bases from J, the junction contained 15 bases not matched to a gene. CDR3 sequence reads: CASSLKADRGRVDEQYF. CDR3 DNA sequence: TGCGCCAGCAGCTTAAAGGCCGACAGGGGCAGAGTGGACGAGCAGTACTTC.

The chain links TRBV7-3 to TRBJ2-7, with D perhaps TRBD1 (6 bases). V was pared by 5 bases and J by 6 bases, with 14 bases between. CDR3 length equals 13 residues. Germline V gives CDR1 SGHTA, CDR2 FQGTGA. DNA for the CDR3: TGTGCCAGCAGCCTTACGGGACAAGGCGAGCAGTACTTC. It translates to CASSLTGQGEQYF.

The chain combines TRBV7-2 with TRBJ2-1, with 13 bases that match TRBD2. J lost 7 bases, V lost 5 bases, and 8 bases had no gene match. This CDR3 region has 16 residues. The germline gives CDR1 SGHTA, CDR2 FQGNSA. The CDR3 loop reads CASSIILAGGQNEQFF. The CDR3 DNA reads as TGTGCCAGCAGCATTATACTAGCGGGGGGGCAAAATGAGCAGTTCTTC.

On this clone: At one boundary the junction diverges from the germline segment, which might be a read error. The rearrangement joins TRBV7-2 to TRBJ1-1, with D possibly matching TRBD1 (6 bases). Germline CDR1 is SGHTA and CDR2 is FQGNSA. The CDR3 has 13 residues. CDR3 region: CASRAGVNTEASF. The CDR3, as DNA: TGTGCCAGCAGGGCAGGGGTAAACACTGAAGCTTCCTTT.

The V and J genes are TRBV5-1 and TRBJ1-4, with TRBD1 matching over 12 bases. The CDR3 loop spans 18 amino acids. CDR1 and CDR2 from the germline V gene are SGHRS and YFSETQ. The V segment lost 0 bases and the J segment 7 bases; nucleotides outside the gene matches: 10. The CDR3 sequence is CASSLAGTGGGLSEKLFF. The CDR3 nucleotides read TGCGCCAGCAGCTTGGCTGGGACAGGGGGCGGATTAAGTGAAAAACTGTTTTTT.